A single sample gave rise to the 7 T cell receptor beta chains below, sequenced in a study of T cell repertoires in cytomegalovirus infection. Their recognized antigens are unknown. TCRdb processed the reads anew with MiXCR; each CDR3 protein has one entry. The sample carries 570,000 or so distinct CDR3 sequences, around two fifths recorded once. Sample: cultured PBMCs, taken from culture after CMV antigen stimulation. The receptors were sampled from a human donor in good health (CMV status not recorded). Some clones in this sample may be carry-over from other donors' samples.

The rearrangement links TRBV7-9 to TRBJ1-1, with a tentative D call TRBD1 (5 bases). The CDR3 has 16 residues. The germline gives CDR1 SEHNR, CDR2 FQNEAQ (reference sequence). Deletions cut 0 bases from V and 11 bases from J, with 22 bases between. The CDR3 nucleotides are TGTGCCAGCAGCTTAGCGCTTGGGACCGCGGGGGGTAGGGCTTTCTTT. Encoded protein: CASSLALGTAGGRAFF.

The chain has TRBV6-5 and TRBJ1-2; 7 positions agree with TRBD1. J was trimmed by 2 bases and V by 6 bases; bases with no gene match: 6. The CDR3 extends over 14 amino acids. Per germline, CDR1 MNHEY and CDR2 SVGAGI. The CDR3 protein is CASSQTGRNYGYTF. The DNA of the CDR3 is TGTGCCAGCAGCCAGACAGGGAGGAACTATGGCTACACCTTC.

This clonotype was counted only a few times. The chain joins TRBV7-2 to TRBJ2-3, with 9 nucleotides matching TRBD2. The CDR3 contains 18 residues. With V trimmed by 0 bases and J by 2 bases, 9 bases remained unmatched. The germline gives CDR1 SGHTA, CDR2 FQGNSA. The CDR3 nucleotides are TGTGCCAGCAGCTTAGCCTTTAGCGGCGGGGGGGCCACAGATACGCAGTATTTT. Protein sequence: CASSLAFSGGGATDTQYF.

The chain employs TRBV4-1 and TRBJ2-1; the D gene is possibly TRBD2 (6 bases). The CDR3 extends over 17 amino acids. The V end was cut by 1 base, the J end by 4 bases, with 17 bases between. Germline lookup yields CDR1 MGHRA and CDR2 YSYEKL. CDR3 coding DNA: TGCGCCAGCAGCCAAGTCGATATGGGACTCAGTTACAATGAGCAGTTCTTC. This encodes CASSQVDMGLSYNEQFF.

The V gene is TRBV6-6, the J gene TRBJ2-7; D possibly matches TRBD1 or TRBD2 (5 bases each). Trimming took off 7 bases at V and 5 bases at J, with 18 bases between the two ends. The CDR3 sequence is 14 residues long. Per the germline V gene, CDR1 is MNHNY and CDR2 is SVGAGI (reference sequence). The CDR3 DNA is TGTGCCAGCACCGCCGGGGACGGTTGGAACGAGCAGTACTTC. Translation: CASTAGDGWNEQYF.

This chain joins TRBV12-3 or TRBV12-4 and TRBJ1-1; D call uncertain. This CDR3 comprises 15 residues. With 1 base removed from V and 1 base from J, the gap between germline ends came to 10 bases. Here the CDR3 DNA reads TGTGCCAGCAGTTTAGGCGGATTTGAGAACACTGAAGCTTTCTTT. It translates to CASSLGGFENTEAFF.

The chain combines TRBV20-1 with TRBJ2-3, with a possible D match to TRBD2 (5 bases). V lost 0 bases and J 2 bases, leaving 15 bases between the germline ends. This CDR3 contains 16 residues. Looked up from germline, CDR1 is DFQATT and CDR2 is SNEGSKA (reference sequence). CDR3: CSAREVGSETTDTQYF. The CDR3 DNA sequence: TGCAGTGCTAGAGAAGTAGGTAGCGAGACCACAGATACGCAGTATTTT.